Described below is a single TCR beta chain sequence and its context. These data belong to a study of cytomegalovirus exposure and HLA in healthy donors. V shed 5 bases, J shed 1 base, and the junction held 7 bases outside the gene matches. CDR3 length equals 16 residues. Per germline, CDR1 MNHEY and CDR2 SMNVEV (reference sequence). The PCR had 60 Vbeta and 13 Jbeta primers. Method: immunoSEQ multiplex PCR; TCRdb's copy keeps in-frame clones and lacks some. This table has fewer than 200,000 clones, approximately 86% appearing once. Sequenced: PBMCs. The chain recombines TRBV27 with TRBJ1-2; 10 positions match TRBD1. The receptor's source is a boy between 2 and 10 years old in good health and CMV-seronegative. The CDR3 region is CASSKTGTGVNYGYTF. The CDR3 nucleotides read TGTGCCAGCAGTAAAACCGGGACAGGGGTTAACTATGGCTACACCTTC.